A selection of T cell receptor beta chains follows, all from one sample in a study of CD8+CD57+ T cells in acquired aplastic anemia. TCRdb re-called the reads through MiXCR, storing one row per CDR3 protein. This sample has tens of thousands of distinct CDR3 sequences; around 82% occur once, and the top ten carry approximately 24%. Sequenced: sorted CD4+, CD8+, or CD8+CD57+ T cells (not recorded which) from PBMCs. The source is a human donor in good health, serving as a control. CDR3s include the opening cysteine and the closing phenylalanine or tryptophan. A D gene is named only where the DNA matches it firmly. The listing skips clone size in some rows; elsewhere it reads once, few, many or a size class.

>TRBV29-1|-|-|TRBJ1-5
TGCAGCGCCGCGGACGGGCCCCAGCCCCAGCATTTT
CSAADGPQPQHF
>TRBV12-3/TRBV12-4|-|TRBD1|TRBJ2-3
TGTGCCAGCCGATCCCCCGGGACAGGGGGCTATTGGAGAACAGATACGCAGTATTTT
CASRSPGTGGYWRTDTQYF
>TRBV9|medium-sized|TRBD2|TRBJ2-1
TGTGCCAGCAGCGTACAGGGACTAGCGGGCAATGAGCAGTTCTTC
CASSVQGLAGNEQFF
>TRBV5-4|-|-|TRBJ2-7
TGTGCCAGCAGCTTGGGAGGGATCTCCTACGAGCAGTACTTC
CASSLGGISYEQYF
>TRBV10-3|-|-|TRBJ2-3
TGTGCCATCCGGTGGACTGATACGCAGTATTTT
CAIRWTDTQYF
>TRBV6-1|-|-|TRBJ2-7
TGTGCCAGCAGTGACGAGGGAGGAGCGTCCTACGAGCAGTACTTC
CASSDEGGASYEQYF
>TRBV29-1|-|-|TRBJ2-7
TGCAGCGTTGGTCCAGGGGCTGGCGAGCAGTACTTC
CSVGPGAGEQYF
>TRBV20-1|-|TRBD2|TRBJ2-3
TGCAGTGCCGGGGGGGCGCTAGCGGGAGTACCAGATACGCAGTATTTT
CSAGGALAGVPDTQYF
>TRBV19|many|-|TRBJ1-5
TGTGCCAGTAGTGAGGGATGGGGGAATCAGCCCCAGCATTTT
CASSEGWGNQPQHF
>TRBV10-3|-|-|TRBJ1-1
TGTGCCAGCAGTACTCTCGAGAACACTGAAGCTTTCTTT
CASSTLENTEAFF
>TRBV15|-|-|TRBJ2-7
TGTGCCACCAGCCACTCTTCCGGGACGGGATCCTACGAGCAGTACTTC
CATSHSSGTGSYEQYF
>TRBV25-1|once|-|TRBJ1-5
TGTGCCACCAGCGGACAGTCGAGCAATCAGCCCCAGCATTTT
CATSGQSSNQPQHF
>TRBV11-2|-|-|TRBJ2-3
TGTGCCAGCAGCTCTACCTCTACTAGTGCTGGCACAGATACGCAGTATTTT
CASSSTSTSAGTDTQYF
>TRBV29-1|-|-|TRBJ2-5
TGCAGCGTTTTTCGGGTACAGCGAGAGACCCAGTACTTC
CSVFRVQRETQYF
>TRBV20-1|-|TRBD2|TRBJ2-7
TGCAGTGCTAGAGATGTATTAGCGGGGAACTACGAGCAGTACTTC
CSARDVLAGNYEQYF
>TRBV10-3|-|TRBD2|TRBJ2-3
TGTGCCATGTCCGGGAGGTTGGGGGAGGATACGCAGTATTTT
CAMSGRLGEDTQYF
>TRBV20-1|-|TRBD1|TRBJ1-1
TGCAGTGCCTCGGACAGGGGATACGGTGAAGCTTTCTTT
CSASDRGYGEAFF
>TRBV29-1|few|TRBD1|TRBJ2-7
TGCAGCGTTCCGGGACAGGGTATTTACGAGCAGTACTTC
CSVPGQGIYEQYF
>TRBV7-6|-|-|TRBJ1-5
TGTGCCAGCAGCCCACAAGGGGATAAGCCCCAGCATTTT
CASSPQGDKPQHF
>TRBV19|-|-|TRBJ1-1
TGTGCCAGTAGTCCGCAGGGTGGGACTGAAGCTTTCTTT
CASSPQGGTEAFF
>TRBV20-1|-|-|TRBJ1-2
TGCAGTGCTAGAGCGGCAGGAACTAACTATGGCTACACCTTC
CSARAAGTNYGYTF
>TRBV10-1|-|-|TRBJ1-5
TGCGCCAGCAGTGTTGCCGTTGATCAGCCCCAGCATTTT
CASSVAVDQPQHF
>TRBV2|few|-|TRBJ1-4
TGTGCCGTATCATCTTCAACTAATGAAAAACTGTTTTTT
CAVSSSTNEKLFF
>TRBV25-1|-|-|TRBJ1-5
TGTGCCAGCTCCCTTGGGGGGGCTGGGGATCAGCCCCAGCATTTT
CASSLGGAGDQPQHF
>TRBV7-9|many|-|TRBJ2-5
TGTGCCAGCAGGTATCTGACAGGACAAGAGACCCAGTACTTC
CASRYLTGQETQYF
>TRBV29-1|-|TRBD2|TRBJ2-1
TGCAGCAGTTTAACCCTAGCGGGGGGTTTAGCCAGTGAGCAGTTCTTC
CSSLTLAGGLASEQFF
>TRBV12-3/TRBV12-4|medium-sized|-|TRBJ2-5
TGTGCCAGCACCCCGGACGTCGGTGTGGAGACCCAGTACTTC
CASTPDVGVETQYF
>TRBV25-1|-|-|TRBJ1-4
TGTGCCAGCAGTACTCAGGCGCCCATTGAAAAACTGTTTTTT
CASSTQAPIEKLFF
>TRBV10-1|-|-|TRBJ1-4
TGCGCCAGCAGTGCGACAGGTTCGGATGAAAAACTGTTTTTT
CASSATGSDEKLFF
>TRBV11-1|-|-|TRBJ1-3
TGTGCCAGCAGCTTACAGACAGCGACTTCTGGAAACACCATATATTTT
CASSLQTATSGNTIYF
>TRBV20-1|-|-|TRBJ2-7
TGCAGTGCTCCCGGCGGGGGCCTTTTGGAGCAGTACTTC
CSAPGGGLLEQYF
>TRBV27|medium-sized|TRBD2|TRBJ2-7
TGTGCCAGCAGTCCCACTCTAGCGGGCTCATCCTACGAGCAGTACTTC
CASSPTLAGSSYEQYF
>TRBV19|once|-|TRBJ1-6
TGTGCCAGTAGTATCGTGGTTTCCTATAATTCACCCCTCCACTTT
CASSIVVSYNSPLHF
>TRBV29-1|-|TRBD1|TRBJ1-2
TGCAGCGGTCGGGACAGCGCTAACTATGGCTACACCTTC
CSGRDSANYGYTF
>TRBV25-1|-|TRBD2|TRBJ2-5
TGTGCCAGAGAGGCCTTACTACTAGCGGGGGGCAGGGAGACCCAGTACTTC
CAREALLLAGGRETQYF
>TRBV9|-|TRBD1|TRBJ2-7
TGTGCCAGCAGCGGGACAGGGACGAGCGAGCAGTACTTC
CASSGTGTSEQYF
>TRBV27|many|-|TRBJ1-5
TGTGCCAGCAGTCCGGGGCTGGGGGGCGCTCAGCCCCAGCATTTT
CASSPGLGGAQPQHF
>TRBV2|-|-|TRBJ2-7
TGTGCCAGCAGTACCCCGGACCTCCCCACACAATACGAGCAGTACTTC
CASSTPDLPTQYEQYF
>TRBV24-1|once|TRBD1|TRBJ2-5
TGTGCCACCAGTGTCCCGGGACAGGGGGAAGAGACCCAGTACTTC
CATSVPGQGEETQYF
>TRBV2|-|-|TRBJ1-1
TGTGCCAGCAGTGAAGGGCGTACAGCTTTCTTT
CASSEGRTAFF
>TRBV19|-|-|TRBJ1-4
TGTGCCAGTAGTATCGACCCGAGGAGTGAAAAACTGTTTTTT
CASSIDPRSEKLFF
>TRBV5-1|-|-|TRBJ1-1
TGCGCCAGCAGCTTGGTACCGAGGACTGCGAACACTGAAGCTTTCTTT
CASSLVPRTANTEAFF
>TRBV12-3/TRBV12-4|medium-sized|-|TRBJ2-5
TGTGCCAGCAGTTTGGCAGAGACCCAGTACTTC
CASSLAETQYF
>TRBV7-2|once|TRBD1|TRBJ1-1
TGTGCCAGCAGCTCCGACAGGGAGGCTTTCTTT
CASSSDREAFF